This paragraph covers one T cell receptor beta chain sequence. As yet, its antigen is unknown. A J-beta primer mix and a sample-barcoded 5' primer were used in a second PCR of roughly 7 to 12 cycles. The authors tagged each cDNA molecule using a template-switch adaptor with 12 random nucleotides. Each CDR3 protein is one row after TCRdb ran MiXCR on the 5' RACE reads. The data hold just under 750,000 distinct CDR3 sequences, with roughly 20% observed a single time. This sample stems from a study of blood T cells in healthy people across ages. Study results and limitations: Because sorting was not performed, PBMCs prevented conclusive naive versus antigen-experienced comparison.

Trimming removed 0 bases at V and 0 bases at J, with 8 bases between. Germline CDR1 LGHNA, CDR2 YNFKEQ. This CDR3 contains 15 residues. The TCR sequence derives from a man aged 65 to 85 in good health. The source material was blood. The rearrangement links TRBV4-2 to TRBJ1-1; unclear D gene. CDR3 sequence: CASSQESRVNTEAFF. The CDR3 nucleotides read TGTGCCAGCAGCCAAGAGTCCAGAGTGAACACTGAAGCTTTCTTT.